This TCR beta chain was identified in a study of cytomegalovirus exposure and HLA in healthy donors. Study outcomes and limitations: Overall, about 160 TCR beta chains were annotated as cytomegalovirus-associated. TCR beta V segments were, for the most part, productive about 87% or about 30% of the time in an earlier analysis. Sequencing likely generated an artifact that appeared as a cluster of highly shared sequence variants. Later on, a genetic analysis was performed. It linked a missense variant in DCLRE1C with V- and J-gene trimming of TCR beta.

The CDR3 extends over 13 amino acids. Trimming removed 0 bases from V and 8 bases from J, with 10 bases in between. Germline V lookup: CDR1 MNHEY, CDR2 SVGAGI. PCR primers comprised 60 Vbeta and 13 Jbeta primers. The repertoire was sequenced with immunoSEQ multiplex PCR; TCRdb's copy has only in-frame clones and lacks some. The table lists 60,000 to 70,000 clones, 80% of them singletons, with approximately 4.3% in the top ten. On this clone itself: As yet, its antigen is unknown.

The chain employs TRBV6-5 and TRBJ1-2; D is perhaps TRBD1 (6 bases). This clonotype was obtained from a woman in her 30s in good health and CMV-seronegative. The sequencing input was PBMCs. This CDR3 is CASSYSGAGGYTF. CDR3 coding DNA: TGTGCCAGCAGTTACTCGGGGGCAGGCGGCTACACCTTC.